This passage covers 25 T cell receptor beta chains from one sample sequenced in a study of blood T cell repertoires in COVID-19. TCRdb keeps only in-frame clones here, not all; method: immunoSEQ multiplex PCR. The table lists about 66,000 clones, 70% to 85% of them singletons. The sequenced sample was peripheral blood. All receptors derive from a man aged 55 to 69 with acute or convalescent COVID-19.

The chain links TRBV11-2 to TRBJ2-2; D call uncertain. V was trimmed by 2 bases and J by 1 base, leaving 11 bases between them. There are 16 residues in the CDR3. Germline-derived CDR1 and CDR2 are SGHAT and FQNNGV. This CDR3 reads CASSLSGGKNTGELFF. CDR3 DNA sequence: TGTGCCAGCAGCTTATCCGGCGGAAAGAACACCGGGGAGCTGTTTTTT.

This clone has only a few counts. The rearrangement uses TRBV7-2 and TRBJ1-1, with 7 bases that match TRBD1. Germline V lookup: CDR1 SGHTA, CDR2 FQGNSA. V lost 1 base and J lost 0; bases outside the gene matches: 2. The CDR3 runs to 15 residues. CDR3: CASSLEGAMNTEAFF. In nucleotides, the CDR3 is TGTGCCAGCAGCTTAGAGGGGGCAATGAACACTGAAGCTTTCTTT.

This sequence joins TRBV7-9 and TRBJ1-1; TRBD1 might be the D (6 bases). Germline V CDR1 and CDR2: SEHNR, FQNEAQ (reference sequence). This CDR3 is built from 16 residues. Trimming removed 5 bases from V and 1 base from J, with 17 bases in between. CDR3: CASSLQGGGRNTEAFF. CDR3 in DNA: TGTGCCAGCAGCCTCCAAGGGGGGGGGCGGAACACTGAAGCTTTCTTT.

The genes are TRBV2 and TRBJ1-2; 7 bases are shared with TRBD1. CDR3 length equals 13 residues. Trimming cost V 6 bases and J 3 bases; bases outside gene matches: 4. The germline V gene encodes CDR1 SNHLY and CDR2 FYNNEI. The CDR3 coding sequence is TGTGCCAGCAGCCTAGACAGGGACTATGGCTACACCTTC. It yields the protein CASSLDRDYGYTF.

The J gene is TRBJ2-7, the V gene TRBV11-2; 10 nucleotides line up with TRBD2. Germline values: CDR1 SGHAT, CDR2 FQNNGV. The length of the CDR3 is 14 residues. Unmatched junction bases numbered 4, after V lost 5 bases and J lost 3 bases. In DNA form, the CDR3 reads TGTGCCAGCAGCAGGACTAGCGGCGACTACGAGCAGTACTTC. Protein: CASSRTSGDYEQYF.

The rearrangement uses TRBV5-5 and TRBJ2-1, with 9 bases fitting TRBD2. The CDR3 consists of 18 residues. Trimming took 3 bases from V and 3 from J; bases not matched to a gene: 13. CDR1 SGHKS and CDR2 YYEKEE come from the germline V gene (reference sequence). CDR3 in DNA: TGTGCCAGCAGCTCTTCTAATTTTCTAGCGGGGTTCTACAATGAGCAGTTCTTC. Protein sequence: CASSSSNFLAGFYNEQFF. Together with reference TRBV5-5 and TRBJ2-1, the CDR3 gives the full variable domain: DAGVTQSPTHLIKTRGQQVTLRCSPISGHKSVSWYQQVLGQGPQFIFQYYEKEERGRGNFPDRFSARQFPNYSSELNVNALLLGDSALYLCASSSSNFLAGFYNEQFFGPGTRLTVL.

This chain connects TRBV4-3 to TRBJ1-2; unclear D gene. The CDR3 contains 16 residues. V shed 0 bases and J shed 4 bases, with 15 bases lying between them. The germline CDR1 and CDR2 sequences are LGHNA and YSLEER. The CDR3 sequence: CASSQDRRWGGYGYTF. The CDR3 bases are TGCGCCAGCAGCCAAGATCGGAGGTGGGGAGGCTATGGCTACACCTTC.

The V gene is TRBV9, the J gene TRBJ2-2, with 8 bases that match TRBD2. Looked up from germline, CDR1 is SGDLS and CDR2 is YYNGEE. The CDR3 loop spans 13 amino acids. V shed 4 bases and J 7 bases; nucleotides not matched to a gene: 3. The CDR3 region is CASSPGGGGELFF. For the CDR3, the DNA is TGTGCCAGCAGCCCCGGGGGGGGCGGGGAGCTGTTTTTT.

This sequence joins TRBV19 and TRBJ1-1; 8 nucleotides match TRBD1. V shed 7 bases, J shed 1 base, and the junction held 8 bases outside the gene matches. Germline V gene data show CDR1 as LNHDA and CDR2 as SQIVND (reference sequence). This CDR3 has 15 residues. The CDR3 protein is CASTITGTGNTEAFF. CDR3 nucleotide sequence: TGTGCCAGTACGATCACCGGGACAGGGAACACTGAAGCTTTCTTT.

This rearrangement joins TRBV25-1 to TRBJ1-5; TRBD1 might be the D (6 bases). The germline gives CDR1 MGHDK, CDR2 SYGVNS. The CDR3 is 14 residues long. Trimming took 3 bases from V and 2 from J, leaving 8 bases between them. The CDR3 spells CASSDRGGNQPQHF. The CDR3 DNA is TGTGCCAGCAGTGACAGGGGTGGCAATCAGCCCCAGCATTTT.

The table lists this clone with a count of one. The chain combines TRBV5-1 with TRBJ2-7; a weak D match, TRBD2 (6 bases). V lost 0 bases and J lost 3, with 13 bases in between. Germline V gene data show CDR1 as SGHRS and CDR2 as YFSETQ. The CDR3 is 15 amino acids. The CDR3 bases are TGCGCCAGCAGCTTGGCTTTCGGACTAAGCTACGAGCAGTACTTC. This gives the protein CASSLAFGLSYEQYF.

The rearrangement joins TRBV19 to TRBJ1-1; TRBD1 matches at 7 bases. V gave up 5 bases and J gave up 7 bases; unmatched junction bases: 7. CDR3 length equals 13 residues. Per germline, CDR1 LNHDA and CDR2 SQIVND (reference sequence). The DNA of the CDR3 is TGTGCCAGTAGTTCCCAGACAGGGATTGAAGCTTTCTTT. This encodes CASSSQTGIEAFF.

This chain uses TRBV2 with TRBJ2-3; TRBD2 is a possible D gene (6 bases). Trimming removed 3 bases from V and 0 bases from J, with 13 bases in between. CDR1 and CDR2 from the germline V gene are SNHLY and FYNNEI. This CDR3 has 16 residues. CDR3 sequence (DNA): TGTGCCAGCAGTGACGGGGGAGAATCTAGCACAGATACGCAGTATTTT. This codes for CASSDGGESSTDTQYF. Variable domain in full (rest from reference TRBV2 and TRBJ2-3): EPEVTQTPSHQVTQMGQEVILRCVPISNHLYFYWYRQILGQKVEFLVSFYNNEISEKSEIFDDQFSVERPDGSNFTLKIRSTKLEDSAMYFCASSDGGESSTDTQYFGPGTRLTVL.

The CDR3 sequence is CASSRRTGNFLGGANVLTF. CDR3 nucleotides: TGTGCCAGTAGTAGAAGGACAGGGAACTTTCTGGGAGGGGCCAACGTCCTGACTTTC. This sequence joins TRBV19 and TRBJ2-6, with 8 bases that match TRBD1. The CDR3 covers 19 residues. Germline-derived CDR1 and CDR2 are LNHDA and SQIVND (reference sequence). Germline trimming cut 4 bases from V and 4 bases from J; bases unmatched to any gene: 15.

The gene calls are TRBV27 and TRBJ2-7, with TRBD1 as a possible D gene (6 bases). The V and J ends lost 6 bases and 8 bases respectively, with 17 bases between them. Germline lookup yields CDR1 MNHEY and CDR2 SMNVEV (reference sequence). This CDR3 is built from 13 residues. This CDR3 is CASSHNHQGKQYF. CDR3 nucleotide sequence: TGTGCCAGCAGCCATAATCACCAGGGGAAGCAGTACTTC.

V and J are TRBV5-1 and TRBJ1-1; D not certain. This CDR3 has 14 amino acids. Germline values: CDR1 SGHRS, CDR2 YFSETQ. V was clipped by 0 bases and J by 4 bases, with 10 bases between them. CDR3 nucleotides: TGCGCCAGCAGCTTGGAGCCGGGAAGCACTGAAGCTTTCTTT. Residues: CASSLEPGSTEAFF.

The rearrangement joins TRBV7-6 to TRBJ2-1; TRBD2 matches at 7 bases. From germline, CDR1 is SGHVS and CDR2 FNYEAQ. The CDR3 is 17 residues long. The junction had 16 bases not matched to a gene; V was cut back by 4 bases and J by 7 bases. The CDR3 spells CASSSPVGGIAGNEQFF. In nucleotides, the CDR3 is TGTGCCAGCAGCTCCCCAGTGGGGGGGATAGCTGGGAATGAGCAGTTCTTC. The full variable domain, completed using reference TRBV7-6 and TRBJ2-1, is GAGVSQSPRYKVTKRGQDVALRCDPISGHVSLYWYRQALGQGPEFLTYFNYEAQQDKSGLPNDRFSAERPEGSISTLTIQRTEQRDSAMYRCASSSPVGGIAGNEQFFGPGTRLTVL.

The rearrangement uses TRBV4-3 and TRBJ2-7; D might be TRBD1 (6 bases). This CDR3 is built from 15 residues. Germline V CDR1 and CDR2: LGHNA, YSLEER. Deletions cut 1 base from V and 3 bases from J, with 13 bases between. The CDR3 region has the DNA TGCGCCAGCAGCCAAGGGCGACAGGTAATCTACGAGCAGTACTTC. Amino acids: CASSQGRQVIYEQYF.

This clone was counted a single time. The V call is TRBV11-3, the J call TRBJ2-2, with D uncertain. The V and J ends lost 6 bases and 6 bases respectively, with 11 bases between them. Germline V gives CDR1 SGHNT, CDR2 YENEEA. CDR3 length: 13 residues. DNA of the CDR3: TGTGCCAGCAGTCAAAGCTACGCCGGGGAGCTGTTTTTT. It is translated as CASSQSYAGELFF.

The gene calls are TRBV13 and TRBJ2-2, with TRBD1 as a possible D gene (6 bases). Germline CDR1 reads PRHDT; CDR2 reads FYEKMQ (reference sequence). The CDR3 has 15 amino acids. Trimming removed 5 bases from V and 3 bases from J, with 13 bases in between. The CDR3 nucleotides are TGTGCCAGCAGCACTTACCAGGGGTACACCGGGGAGCTGTTTTTT. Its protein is CASSTYQGYTGELFF.

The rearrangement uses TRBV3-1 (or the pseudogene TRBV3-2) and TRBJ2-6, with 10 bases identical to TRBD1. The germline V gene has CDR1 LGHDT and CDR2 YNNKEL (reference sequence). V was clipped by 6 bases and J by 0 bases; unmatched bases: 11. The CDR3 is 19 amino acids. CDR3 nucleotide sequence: TGTGCCAGCAGTCACAAACCGGGACAGGGGAACTCTGGGGCCAACGTCCTGACTTTC. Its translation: CASSHKPGQGNSGANVLTF.

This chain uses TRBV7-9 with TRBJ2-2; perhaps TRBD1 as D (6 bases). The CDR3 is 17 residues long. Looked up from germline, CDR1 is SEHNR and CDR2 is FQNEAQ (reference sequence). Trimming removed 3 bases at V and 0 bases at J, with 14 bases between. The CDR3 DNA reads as TGTGCCAGCAGCTTGGGACATCTAACTTCGAACACCGGGGAGCTGTTTTTT. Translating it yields CASSLGHLTSNTGELFF. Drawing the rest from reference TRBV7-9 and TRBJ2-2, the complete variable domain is DTGVSQNPRHKITKRGQNVTFRCDPISEHNRLYWYRQTLGQGPEFLTYFQNEAQLEKSRLLSDRFSAERPKGSFSTLEIQRTEQGDSAMYLCASSLGHLTSNTGELFFGEGSRLTVL.

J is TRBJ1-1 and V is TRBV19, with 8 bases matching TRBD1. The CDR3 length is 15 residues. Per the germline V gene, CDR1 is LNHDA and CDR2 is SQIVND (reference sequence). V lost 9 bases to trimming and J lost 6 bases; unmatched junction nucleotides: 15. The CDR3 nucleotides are TGTGCCAGCCGACACCAAGGACAGGGAGTCGCTGAAGCTTTCTTT. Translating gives CASRHQGQGVAEAFF.

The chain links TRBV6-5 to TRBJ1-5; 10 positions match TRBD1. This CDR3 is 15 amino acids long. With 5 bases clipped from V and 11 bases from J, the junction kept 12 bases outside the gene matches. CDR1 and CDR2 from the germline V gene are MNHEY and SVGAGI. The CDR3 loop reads CASSPRQGATGAQHF. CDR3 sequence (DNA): TGTGCCAGCAGTCCTCGACAGGGGGCCACGGGAGCCCAGCATTTT.

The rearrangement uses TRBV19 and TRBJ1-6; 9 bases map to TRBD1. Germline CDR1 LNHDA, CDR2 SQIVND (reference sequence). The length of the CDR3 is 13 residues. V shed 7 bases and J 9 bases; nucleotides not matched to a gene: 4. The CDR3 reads CASTGQGTSPLHF. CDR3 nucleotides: TGTGCCAGTACCGGACAGGGGACTTCACCCCTCCACTTT. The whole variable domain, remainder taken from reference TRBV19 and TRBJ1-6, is DGGITQSPKYLFRKEGQNVTLSCEQNLNHDAMYWYRQDPGQGLRLIYYSQIVNDFQKGDIAEGYSVSREKKESFPLTVTSAQKNPTAFYLCASTGQGTSPLHFGNGTRLTVT.